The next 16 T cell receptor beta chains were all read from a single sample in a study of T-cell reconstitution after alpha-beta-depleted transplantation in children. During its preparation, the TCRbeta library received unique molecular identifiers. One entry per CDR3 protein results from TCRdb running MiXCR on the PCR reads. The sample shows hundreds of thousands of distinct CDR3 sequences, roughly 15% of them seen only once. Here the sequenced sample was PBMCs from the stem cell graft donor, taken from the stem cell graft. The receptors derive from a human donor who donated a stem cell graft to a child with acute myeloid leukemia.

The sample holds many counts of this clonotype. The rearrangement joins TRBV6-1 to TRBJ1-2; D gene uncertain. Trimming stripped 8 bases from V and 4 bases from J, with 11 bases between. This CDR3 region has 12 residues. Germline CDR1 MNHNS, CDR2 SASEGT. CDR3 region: CASLGFGYGYTF. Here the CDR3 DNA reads TGTGCCAGCTTAGGGTTTGGCTATGGCTACACCTTC.

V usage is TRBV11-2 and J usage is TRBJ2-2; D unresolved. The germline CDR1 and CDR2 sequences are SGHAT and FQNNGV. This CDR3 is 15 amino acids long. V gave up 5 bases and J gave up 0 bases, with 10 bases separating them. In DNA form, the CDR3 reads TGTGCCAGCAGCCTCTGGACCGCGAACACCGGGGAGCTGTTTTTT. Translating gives CASSLWTANTGELFF.

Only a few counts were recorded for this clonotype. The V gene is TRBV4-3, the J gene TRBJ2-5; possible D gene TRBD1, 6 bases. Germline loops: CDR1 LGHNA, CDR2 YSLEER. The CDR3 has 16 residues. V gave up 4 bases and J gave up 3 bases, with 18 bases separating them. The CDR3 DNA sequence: TGCGCCAGCAGCCGAGATTGGACAGCCGTCAAAGAGACCCAGTACTTC. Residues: CASSRDWTAVKETQYF.

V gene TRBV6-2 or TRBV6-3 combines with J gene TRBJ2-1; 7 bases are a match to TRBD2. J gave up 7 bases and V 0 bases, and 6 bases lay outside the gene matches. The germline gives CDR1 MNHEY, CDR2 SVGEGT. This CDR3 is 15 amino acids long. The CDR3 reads CASSYSNKRGNEQFF. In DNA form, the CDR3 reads TGTGCCAGCAGTTACTCCAATAAGCGGGGTAATGAGCAGTTCTTC.

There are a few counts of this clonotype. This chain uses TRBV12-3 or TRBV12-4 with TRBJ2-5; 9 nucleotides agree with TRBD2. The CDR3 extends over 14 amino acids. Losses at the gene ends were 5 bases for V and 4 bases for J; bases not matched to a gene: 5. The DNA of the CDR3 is TGTGCCAGCAGTAGAAGCGGGGGGCCAGAGACCCAGTACTTC. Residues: CASSRSGGPETQYF.

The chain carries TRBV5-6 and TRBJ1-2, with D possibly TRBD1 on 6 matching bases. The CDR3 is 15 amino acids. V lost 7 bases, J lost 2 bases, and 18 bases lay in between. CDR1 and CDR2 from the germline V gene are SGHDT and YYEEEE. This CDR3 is CASGPESGANYGYTF. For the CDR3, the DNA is TGTGCCAGCGGACCCGAATCAGGGGCGAACTATGGCTACACCTTC.

CDR3 region: CSARGTNSNEQFF. CDR3 nucleotide sequence: TGCAGTGCTAGGGGGACTAACTCCAATGAGCAGTTCTTC. The V gene is TRBV20-1, the J gene TRBJ2-1; 7 bases map to TRBD2. The CDR3 has 13 amino acids. Per the germline V gene, CDR1 is DFQATT and CDR2 is SNEGSKA (reference sequence). V shed 3 bases and J 6 bases; nucleotides not matched to a gene: 5.

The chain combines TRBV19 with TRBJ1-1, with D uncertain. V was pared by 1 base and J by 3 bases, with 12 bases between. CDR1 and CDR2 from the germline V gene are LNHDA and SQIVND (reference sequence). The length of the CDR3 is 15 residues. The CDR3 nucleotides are TGTGCCAGTAGTATAGTATCTGGGAAATACACTGAAGCTTTCTTT. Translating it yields CASSIVSGKYTEAFF.

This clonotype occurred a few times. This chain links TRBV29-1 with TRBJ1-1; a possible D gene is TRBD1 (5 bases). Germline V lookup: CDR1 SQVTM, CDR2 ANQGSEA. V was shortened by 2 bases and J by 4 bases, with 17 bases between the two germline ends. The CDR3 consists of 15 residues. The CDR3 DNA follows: TGCAGCGTTGAAAGCAGGCGCAGGGTTGGCACTGAAGCTTTCTTT. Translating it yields CSVESRRRVGTEAFF.

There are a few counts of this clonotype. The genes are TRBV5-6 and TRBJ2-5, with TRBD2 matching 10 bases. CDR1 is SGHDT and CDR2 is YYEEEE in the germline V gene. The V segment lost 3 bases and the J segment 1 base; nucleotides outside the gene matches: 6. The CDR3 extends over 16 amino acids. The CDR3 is CASSSPWTSGQETQYF. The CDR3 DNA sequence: TGTGCCAGCAGCTCCCCTTGGACTAGCGGCCAAGAGACCCAGTACTTC.

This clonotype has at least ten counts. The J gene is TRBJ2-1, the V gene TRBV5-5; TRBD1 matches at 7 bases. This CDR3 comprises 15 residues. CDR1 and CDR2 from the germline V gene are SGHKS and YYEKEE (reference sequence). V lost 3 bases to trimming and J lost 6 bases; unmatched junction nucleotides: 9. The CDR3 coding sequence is TGTGCCAGCAGCTCCACTCCGGGACAGAGCAATGAGCAGTTCTTC. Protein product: CASSSTPGQSNEQFF.

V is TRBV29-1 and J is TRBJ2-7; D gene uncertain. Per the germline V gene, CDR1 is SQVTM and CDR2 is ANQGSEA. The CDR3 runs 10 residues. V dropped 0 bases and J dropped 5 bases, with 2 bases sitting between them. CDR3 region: CSVEDDEQYF. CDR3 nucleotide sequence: TGCAGCGTTGAAGATGACGAGCAGTACTTC.

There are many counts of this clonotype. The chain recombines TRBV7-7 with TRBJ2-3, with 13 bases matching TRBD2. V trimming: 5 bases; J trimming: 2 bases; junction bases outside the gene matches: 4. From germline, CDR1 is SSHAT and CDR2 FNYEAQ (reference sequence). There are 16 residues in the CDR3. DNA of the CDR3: TGTGCCAGCAGCATGGGACTAGCGGGGTACACAGATACGCAGTATTTT. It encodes CASSMGLAGYTDTQYF.

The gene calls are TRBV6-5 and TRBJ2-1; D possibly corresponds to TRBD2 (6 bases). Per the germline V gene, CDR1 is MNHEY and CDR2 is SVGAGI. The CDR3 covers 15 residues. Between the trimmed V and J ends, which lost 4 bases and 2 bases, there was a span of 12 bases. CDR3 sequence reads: CASSSSGRTYNEQFF. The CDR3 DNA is TGTGCCAGCAGTTCCTCGGGGAGGACCTACAATGAGCAGTTCTTC.

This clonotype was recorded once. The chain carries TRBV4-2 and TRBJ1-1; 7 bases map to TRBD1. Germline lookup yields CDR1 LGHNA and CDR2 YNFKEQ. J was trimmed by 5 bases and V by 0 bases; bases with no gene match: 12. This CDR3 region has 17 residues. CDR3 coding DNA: TGTGCCAGCAGCCAAGATCCCTCTCCAGGGGGTCGAACTGAAGCTTTCTTT. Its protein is CASSQDPSPGGRTEAFF.

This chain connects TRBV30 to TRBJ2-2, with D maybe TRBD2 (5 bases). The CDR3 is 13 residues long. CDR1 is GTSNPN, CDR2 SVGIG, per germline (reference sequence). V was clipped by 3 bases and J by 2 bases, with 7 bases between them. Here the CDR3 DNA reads TGTGCCTGGAGGGACTTTAACACCGGGGAGCTGTTTTTT. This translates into CAWRDFNTGELFF.